The clone carrying this T cell receptor (beta chain) came up a few times. No antigen is known for it. Germline and junction disagree at one end, which may indicate a read error. Donor samples were obtained from healthy Caucasian individuals from Russia, aged about 6 to 100. Each sample yielded at least 5 micrograms of PBMC total RNA. The entry originates in a study of blood T cells in healthy people across ages. With a J-beta primer mix and a sample-barcoded 5' primer, a second PCR ran about 7 to 12 cycles. TCRdb redid the calling of the 5' RACE reads with MiXCR, one entry per CDR3 protein. The sample lists some 1.5 million distinct CDR3 sequences, 28% occurring once. Germline CDR1 is PRHDT and CDR2 is FYEKMQ (reference sequence). The CDR3 covers 16 residues. Whole-study results and caveats: Unsorted PBMC input precluded a conclusive naive versus antigen-experienced comparison. When set beside aged donors, long-lived donors presented more naive CD4+ cells and higher diversity.

The source material was blood. This clonotype originated in a woman aged 30 to 39 in good health. This chain uses TRBV13 with TRBJ2-5; TRBD2 agrees at 9 bases. CDR3 nucleotide sequence: TGTGCCAGCAGCGTGGGGAGCGGGGGGTCTCAAGAGACCCGGTACTTC. It translates to CASSVGSGGSQETRYF.